This T cell receptor beta chain appears in the sequencing data of a study of blood T cells in healthy people across ages (dated by TCRdb to the mid-2010s). Context from the whole study: Template switching captured roughly one uniquely barcoded TCR beta cDNA molecule per two T cells in model experiments. Age-related changes in TCR beta repertoire diversity were measured in the study by deep sequencing normalized with unique cDNA molecular identifiers. The donors were divided into four age groups: young (average about 15 years), middle-aged (approximately 39), aged (around 67) and long-lived (roughly 82). To avoid experimental bias, donors of different ages were distributed randomly across sequencing lanes. The study analyzed two additional independent replicas of 1 million unique cDNA reads from the same blood draw for two donors, one aged 18 to 29 and one aged 80 or older. General study outcomes and caveats: Observed TCR beta diversity per million T cells fell roughly linearly with age, and a significant reduction was already apparent by age around 40. Because donor CMV infection status was unknown, age-related changes in expanded clonotypes were potentially confounded. Bulk unsorted PBMC profiling prevented conclusive comparison of naive and antigen-experienced compartments. A strong correlation was found between observed TCR beta diversity and the percentage of naive T cells measured by flow cytometry. Estimates of total diversity from one million sequenced T cells were regarded as lower bounds and underestimates. Compared with the aged group, more naive CD4+ T cells, fewer expanded clones and increased TCR diversity were shown by the long-lived group, suggesting age selection.

Libraries were prepared through 5' RACE. Instrument used: Illumina HiSeq 2500. A second PCR of roughly 7 to 11 cycles was performed with a sample-barcoded 5' primer and a J-beta primer mix. A unique molecular identifier was introduced onto each TCR beta cDNA molecule by a template-switch 5' adaptor carrying 12 random nucleotides. Each sample yielded at least 3 million CDR3-containing paired-end reads. First-strand cDNA synthesis was performed from all RNA using the Mint cDNA synthesis kit, with priming by a TRBC-specific oligonucleotide. After uracil-DNA glycosylase treatment, a first 18-cycle PCR used universal primers M1SS and BC2_uni_R on all cDNA. On the authors' methods: For normalization, 1 million high-quality reads were randomly selected from each sample, with every read carrying a distinct molecular identifier. Instead of being binned into consensus sequences, reads that shared molecular identifiers were thrown out. MiTCR, set to a Q25 quality threshold and the strictest error-elimination algorithm, was used for CDR3 identification, clonotype clustering and error correction. A nonparametric unseen species model using Euler transformation provided a lower-bound estimate of total TCR beta diversity. Using fastp at Q25 and MiXCR, TCRdb reprocessed the public reads and kept productive beta chains. Every distinct CDR3 protein forms one entry, paired with its most common genes and DNA. The V and J calls shown here were made by TCRdb, not taken from the authors' results. Here the sample has approximately 1.5 million distinct CDR3 sequences; 30% to 35% occur a single time. The top ten constitute over 9% of the sample.

The germline V gene gives CDR1 as SGDLS and CDR2 as YYNGEE. Trimming removed 6 bases from V and 7 bases from J, leaving 13 bases between the germline ends. CDR3 length: 13 amino acids, cysteine to phenylalanine. Left in the record is the CDR3 DNA by itself, 39 bases read in frame from the first base. A word on this clonotype: It lacks a known antigen. It has no much larger one-base neighbor in the sample; base qualities were not kept.

Donors were approximately 42 systemically healthy Caucasian individuals from Russia aged roughly 6 to 90 years. Ten milliliters of peripheral blood were drawn from each donor into EDTA-treated Vacutainer tubes. Ficoll-Paque density-gradient centrifugation was used to isolate PBMCs, with at least 7 million per sample. Total RNA, at least 6 micrograms per sample, was extracted from PBMCs with Trizol reagent. For every donor, an aliquot of PBMCs went through flow cytometry to measure the percentages of naive CD45RAhigh/CD27high T cells. The sequence is built from TRBV9 and TRBJ2-2; TRBD2 is a weak D gene call, 5 bases matching. Sequenced sample: blood. The sequence came from a woman in her 30s in good health. At the DNA level, the sequence is TGTGCCAGCACGACGGGGAGCGGCGGGGAGCTGTTTTTT. Its amino acids are CASTTGSGGELFF.